This note documents a single T cell receptor (beta chain) sequence. This sample stems from a study of blood T cell repertoires in COVID-19. Only in-frame clones appear in the TCRdb table, and some are missing; sequencing was by immunoSEQ multiplex PCR. The repertoire consists of some 130,000 clones, with 86% occurring once and the leading ten covering roughly 3.9%. The germline V gene encodes CDR1 SEHNR and CDR2 FQNEAQ (reference sequence). The CDR3 is 11 amino acids. V lost 4 bases and J lost 10, with 5 bases in between. Sequences were obtained from PBMCs or T cells enriched from blood (not recorded which). The origin of this receptor is a man aged 45-65 years who had recovered from COVID-19. The V call is TRBV7-9, the J call TRBJ1-6; D is uncertain. This CDR3 is CASSSLSPLHF. In DNA, the CDR3 is TGTGCCAGCAGCTCCTTGTCACCCCTCCACTTT.